The source of this T cell receptor beta chain is a study of patients and donors after allogeneic stem cell transplantation. This clonotype has a handful of counts. CDR3 length equals 14 residues. Germline CDR1 reads MDHEN; CDR2 reads SYDVKM. The V segment lost 4 bases and the J segment 5 bases; nucleotides outside the gene matches: 7. Via MiXCR, TCRdb re-called the RT-PCR reads, giving one row per CDR3 protein. Among fewer than 180,000 distinct CDR3 sequences listed, approximately 37% were seen once. The sequencing input was blood, either unsorted or a sorted T cell fraction (not recorded which). The TCR originated in a human donor who was either an allogeneic HSCT recipient or a stem cell or donor lymphocyte infusion donor (not recorded which). It is not recorded whose cells these are; they may come from a transplant donor. The J gene is TRBJ1-1, the V gene TRBV28; 7 bases are a match to TRBD1. The CDR3 DNA reads TGTGCCAGCAGTTACGACAGGGTTGGAACTGAAGCTTTCTTT. Its translation is CASSYDRVGTEAFF.